These 18 T cell receptor beta chains came from one sample sequenced in a study of blood T cell repertoires in COVID-19. Clones were read by immunoSEQ multiplex PCR, and TCRdb kept only the in-frame ones, dropping some. The table lists fewer than 300,000 clones, 84% of them singletons, with around 7.8% in the top ten. Material for sequencing was peripheral blood. The receptor source for this set is a human donor in a cohort sampled during active COVID-19.

The chain couples TRBV20-1 to TRBJ2-7; D unresolved. This CDR3 has 11 amino acids. Germline V gene lookup returns CDR1 DFQATT and CDR2 SNEGSKA (reference sequence). The V and J ends lost 5 bases and 7 bases respectively, with 12 bases between them. The DNA for the CDR3 is TGCAGTGCTTCAGACCCTAGGGAGCAGTACTTC. Its translation is CSASDPREQYF.

This chain connects TRBV6-5 to TRBJ1-5, with D perhaps matching TRBD1 (5 bases). The CDR3 runs to 13 residues. Between the trimmed V and J ends, which lost 7 bases and 4 bases, there was a span of 11 bases. The germline CDR1 and CDR2 sequences are MNHEY and SVGAGI. CDR3 residues: CASMTDSNQPQHF. The CDR3 DNA reads as TGTGCCAGCATGACCGACAGTAATCAGCCCCAGCATTTT.

This clone was seen only a few times. The V and J genes are TRBV28 and TRBJ1-2, with D maybe TRBD1 (5 bases). CDR1 is MDHEN and CDR2 is SYDVKM in the germline V gene. This CDR3 is built from 14 residues. The V and J ends lost 7 bases and 0 bases respectively, with 12 bases between them. CDR3 in amino acids: CASNAGLSNYGYTF. DNA for the CDR3: TGTGCCAGCAATGCGGGACTTTCTAACTATGGCTACACCTTC.

For the CDR3, the DNA is TGTGCCAGCAGCTTTACCCATCTCGGAGGCACAGATACGCAGTATTTT. Translation gives CASSFTHLGGTDTQYF. The V and J genes are TRBV11-2 and TRBJ2-3; D is unclear. Trimming took 3 bases from V and 1 from J, leaving 14 bases between them. There are 16 residues in the CDR3. Germline V lookup: CDR1 SGHAT, CDR2 FQNNGV. Full variable domain (outside the CDR3, taken from reference TRBV11-2 and TRBJ2-3): EAGVAQSPRYKIIEKRQSVAFWCNPISGHATLYWYQQILGQGPKLLIQFQNNGVVDDSQLPKDRFSAERLKGVDSTLKIQPAKLEDSAVYLCASSFTHLGGTDTQYFGPGTRLTVL.

Here the CDR3 DNA reads TGCGCCAGCAGCCCGCGGGGGGGGCCCCCCCGGGAGCTGTTTTTT. Amino acids: CASSPRGGPPRELFF. The V and J genes are TRBV5-1 and TRBJ2-2, with 9 positions matching TRBD2. V shed 4 bases, J shed 9 bases, and the junction held 10 bases outside the gene matches. Germline CDR1 reads SGHRS; CDR2 reads YFSETQ. There are 15 residues in the CDR3.

The V call is TRBV5-8, the J call TRBJ2-5; TRBD1 matches 9 bases. Germline trimming cut 4 bases from V and 4 bases from J; bases unmatched to any gene: 8. CDR1 is SGHTS and CDR2 is YDEGEE in the germline V gene. The CDR3 contains 15 residues. The CDR3 region has the DNA TGTGCCAGCAGCAGAAGGACAGGGGTACCAGAGACCCAGTACTTC. Residues: CASSRRTGVPETQYF.

The chain combines TRBV18 with TRBJ2-7; tentatively, D is TRBD1 (6 bases). Germline-derived CDR1 and CDR2 are KGHSH and LQKENI. Trimming removed 5 bases at V and 3 bases at J, with 8 bases between. CDR3 size: 12 residues. The CDR3 loop reads CASSKGDYEQYF. CDR3 DNA: TGTGCCAGCTCAAAGGGGGACTACGAGCAGTACTTC.

The gene calls are TRBV11-2 and TRBJ1-1; no reliable D call. The CDR3 runs to 10 residues. Per the germline V gene, CDR1 is SGHAT and CDR2 is FQNNGV. The V gene lost 10 bases and the J gene lost 6 bases, with 9 bases spanning the gap. The DNA for the CDR3 is TGTGCCATAACAACCCCTGAAGCTTTCTTT. This encodes CAITTPEAFF.

The gene calls are TRBV21-1 and TRBJ2-1; the table's D call TRBD2 went unverified against the DNA. TRBV21-1 is a known pseudogene. The CDR3 consists of 17 residues. DNA of the CDR3: TGTGCCAGCAGCATACCTAGCGGGGGGCACCCGGTCAATGAGCAGTTCTTC. This sequence encodes CASSIPSGGHPVNEQFF.

The chain has TRBV5-1 and TRBJ2-1; 11 positions match TRBD2. CDR1 and CDR2 from the germline V gene are SGHRS and YFSETQ. The CDR3 runs to 20 residues. V lost 0 bases, J lost 4 bases, and 15 bases stayed unmatched. The CDR3 nucleotides read TGCGCCAGCAGCTTGGATATTAGCGGGAGGGCACCCCTAAATTACAATGAGCAGTTCTTC. Protein: CASSLDISGRAPLNYNEQFF.

The genes are TRBV7-2 and TRBJ2-2, with 8 bases that match TRBD2. Trimming took 3 bases from V and 1 from J; bases not matched to a gene: 7. CDR3 size: 17 residues. Germline values: CDR1 SGHTA, CDR2 FQGNSA. The CDR3 nucleotides read TGTGCCAGCAGCTTCCCTGGGCTAGCGGGGAACACCGGGGAGCTGTTTTTT. Translated: CASSFPGLAGNTGELFF.

This clone came up many times. The rearrangement links TRBV5-1 to TRBJ1-2; D is perhaps TRBD1 (6 bases). Germline V gives CDR1 SGHRS, CDR2 YFSETQ. The CDR3 extends over 13 amino acids. Trimming stripped 0 bases from V and 8 bases from J, with 11 bases between. Here the CDR3 DNA reads TGCGCCAGCAGCTTGGAGGGACAACGAGGCTACACCTTC. Its translation: CASSLEGQRGYTF.

V is TRBV7-9 and J is TRBJ1-2; 8 bases are a match to TRBD1. J lost 8 bases, V lost 5 bases, and 10 bases had no gene match. The germline gives CDR1 SEHNR, CDR2 FQNEAQ (reference sequence). The CDR3 runs 14 residues. The CDR3 loop is CASSEGQGRIGYTF. The CDR3 DNA follows: TGTGCCAGCAGCGAAGGACAGGGAAGAATCGGCTACACCTTC.

In its sample, this clone was seen once. The chain combines TRBV6-5 with TRBJ2-3, with 9 nucleotides matching TRBD1. CDR1 is MNHEY and CDR2 is SVGAGI in the germline V gene. The CDR3 is 15 residues long. V shed 2 bases, J shed 1 base, and the junction held 1 base outside the gene matches. CDR3 protein: CASSYRTGGTDTQYF. The CDR3 nucleotides read TGTGCCAGCAGTTACCGGACAGGGGGCACAGATACGCAGTATTTT.

V and J are TRBV4-2 and TRBJ2-1; 8 bases agree with TRBD1. V lost 4 bases and J lost 3; bases outside the gene matches: 2. The CDR3 sequence is 14 residues long. Germline V gives CDR1 LGHNA, CDR2 YNFKEQ. The CDR3 bases are TGTGCCAGCAGCCGGACAGGGATCTACAATGAGCAGTTCTTC. Residues: CASSRTGIYNEQFF.

This clone has just one count. V gene TRBV12-3 or TRBV12-4 combines with J gene TRBJ2-2, with D tentatively TRBD1 (5 bases). This CDR3 spans 12 amino acids. Trimming removed 2 bases at V and 9 bases at J, with 7 bases between. In DNA form, the CDR3 reads TGTGCCAGCAGTTTAAAGGGGTGGGAGCTGTTTTTT. Translating gives CASSLKGWELFF.

This chain links TRBV9 with TRBJ2-1; the match to TRBD2 covers 15 bases. This CDR3 region has 18 residues. V trimming: 3 bases; J trimming: 3 bases; junction bases outside the gene matches: 7. CDR1 and CDR2 (germline): SGDLS, YYNGEE. CDR3 bases: TGTGCCAGCAGCGCTCGGACTAGCGGGAGGGCCTACTACAATGAGCAGTTCTTC. This codes for CASSARTSGRAYYNEQFF.

V is TRBV7-9 and J is TRBJ1-4; unclear D gene. CDR3 size: 17 residues. Between the trimmed V and J ends, which lost 5 bases and 5 bases, there was a span of 21 bases. Germline CDR1 and CDR2: SEHNR and FQNEAQ (reference sequence). The CDR3 DNA reads as TGTGCCAGCAGCCAGCCCATAGTAGGAGTTCCAAATGAAAAACTGTTTTTT. This gives the protein CASSQPIVGVPNEKLFF.